The rows below give T cell receptor beta chains drawn from one sample of a study of technical replicates of blood from several donors. Measured with immunoSEQ multiplex PCR; TCRdb has only the in-frame clones, and not every one. Here the sample spans some 81,000 clones, around 90% being singletons. Material: T cells isolated from PBMCs. These receptors all come from a human donor in good health. CDR3s include the opening cysteine and the closing phenylalanine or tryptophan. D genes are given only for firm matches. Some rows mark clone size as missing; the rest say once, few, many or name a class of expanded clone.

TRBD1,TRBJ1-5,14,TRBV2,NA,CASSPGTGRQPQHF,TGTGCCAGCAGTCCCGGGACAGGACGTCAGCCCCAGCATTTT
TRBD1,TRBJ1-1,17,TRBV5-1,NA,CASSLASSVEGAVRAFF,TGCGCCAGCAGCTTGGCCTCGTCCGTGGAGGGGGCTGTTCGAGCTTTCTTT
NA,TRBJ2-7,15,TRBV28,NA,CASSRRVLNLYEQYF,TGTGCCAGCAGCCGGCGGGTACTTAACCTCTACGAGCAGTACTTC
TRBD1,TRBJ1-5,14,TRBV19,NA,CASTTDRGDQPQHF,TGTGCCAGTACCACCGACAGGGGAGATCAGCCCCAGCATTTT
NA,TRBJ2-7,15,TRBV6-5,NA,CASSYSAGSTYEQYF,TGTGCCAGCAGTTACTCGGCAGGTTCGACCTACGAGCAGTACTTC
NA,TRBJ2-5,16,TRBV18,NA,CASSPKGFDRRQTQYF,TGTGCCAGCTCACCAAAAGGTTTCGACAGGCGCCAGACCCAGTACTTC
NA,TRBJ1-2,16,TRBV11-3,once,CASSLAPRTDNYGYTF,TGTGCCAGCAGCTTAGCCCCCCGGACAGACAACTATGGCTACACCTTC
NA,TRBJ2-5,13,TRBV14,NA,CASSKRGGETQYF,TGTGCCAGCAGCAAGAGGGGGGGAGAGACCCAGTACTTC
TRBD1,TRBJ1-4,14,TRBV27,NA,CASSFDRANEKLFF,TGTGCCAGCAGTTTCGACAGGGCTAATGAAAAACTGTTTTTT
NA,TRBJ1-2,16,TRBV4-1,NA,CASSQLGQTKGYGYTF,TGCGCCAGCAGCCAACTAGGACAGACCAAGGGCTATGGCTACACCTTC
TRBD2,TRBJ2-3,13,TRBV5-1,NA,CASSHAGADTQYF,TGCGCCAGCAGCCACGCGGGGGCAGATACGCAGTATTTT
NA,TRBJ2-3,16,TRBV7-5,NA,CVRNEGLGLRTDTQYF,TGTGTCAGAAACGAAGGACTCGGACTAAGGACAGATACGCAGTATTTT
NA,TRBJ2-5,14,TRBV27,once,CASSFSGLLETQYF,TGTGCCAGCAGTTTCTCGGGACTTCTGGAGACCCAGTACTTC
NA,TRBJ2-7,12,TRBV2,NA,CASSFSSYEQYF,TGTGCCAGCAGTTTCAGCTCCTACGAGCAGTACTTC
NA,TRBJ1-2,14,TRBV28,NA,CASTSPERVARYTF,TGTGCCAGCACCTCCCCCGAGAGGGTAGCTCGCTACACCTTC
NA,TRBJ1-2,20,TRBV18,NA,CASSPTLRQATKTLNYGYTF,TGTGCCAGCTCACCAACCCTCCGACAGGCGACTAAAACGCTTAACTATGGCTACACCTTC
NA,TRBJ2-7,12,TRBV4-2,NA,CASSQGGYEQYF,TGTGCCAGCAGCCAGGGGGGTTACGAGCAGTACTTC
TRBD2,TRBJ2-3,16,TRBV6-6,NA,CASSYSRLAATDTQYF,TGTGCCAGCAGTTACTCGAGGCTAGCGGCCACAGATACGCAGTATTTT